A selection of T cell receptor beta chains follows, all from one sample in a study of blood T cell repertoires in COVID-19. Sequencing used immunoSEQ multiplex PCR; TCRdb keeps in-frame clones, though not all of them. The table records fewer than 70,000 clones, 85% to 90% of them present only once. Sequencing was performed on peripheral blood. Receptor source: a man aged 45-60 years with active COVID-19. CDR3s include the opening cysteine and the closing phenylalanine or tryptophan. D genes are given only for firm matches. Clone size is given for some rows only: seen once, a few or many times, or a class if the clone is expanded.

V: TRBV15; J: TRBJ1-3; D: .; length: 16; size: .; CDR3: CATSPRSQGGGNTIYF; DNA: TGTGCCACCAGCCCAAGGAGCCAGGGAGGTGGAAACACCATATATTTT
V: TRBV9; J: TRBJ2-3; D: .; length: 14; size: .; CDR3: CASSFVGGGDTQYF; DNA: TGTGCCAGCAGCTTCGTAGGCGGTGGAGATACGCAGTATTTT
V: TRBV24-1; J: TRBJ1-5; D: .; length: 17; size: few; CDR3: CATSETGWGDYNQPQHF; DNA: TGTGCCACCAGTGAAACAGGGTGGGGCGATTACAATCAGCCCCAGCATTTT
V: TRBV19; J: TRBJ2-2; D: .; length: 14; size: .; CDR3: CANSLRPGTGELFF; DNA: TGTGCCAATAGTCTGCGGCCGGGCACCGGGGAGCTGTTTTTT
V: TRBV28; J: TRBJ1-1; D: .; length: 15; size: .; CDR3: CASSMTVVRNTEAFF; DNA: TGTGCCAGCAGCATGACAGTCGTCCGAAACACTGAAGCTTTCTTT
V: TRBV6-5; J: TRBJ1-2; D: .; length: 15; size: .; CDR3: CASTTTTGADYGYTF; DNA: TGTGCCAGCACCACTACGACAGGAGCGGACTATGGCTACACCTTC
V: TRBV13; J: TRBJ2-5; D: .; length: 15; size: .; CDR3: CASSSRNAGEETQYF; DNA: TGTGCCAGCAGCTCCCGGAACGCAGGGGAAGAGACCCAGTACTTC
V: TRBV4-1; J: TRBJ1-2; D: .; length: 15; size: .; CDR3: CASSQLSGADYGYTF; DNA: TGCGCCAGCAGCCAACTGAGTGGGGCCGACTATGGCTACACCTTC
V: TRBV6-5; J: TRBJ2-7; D: .; length: 15; size: .; CDR3: CASSYSNRVSYEQYF; DNA: TGTGCCAGCAGTTACTCGAACAGGGTCTCCTACGAGCAGTACTTC
V: TRBV11-2; J: TRBJ2-7; D: .; length: 15; size: .; CDR3: CASSLSWQGPYEQYF; DNA: TGTGCCAGCAGCTTATCCTGGCAGGGCCCCTACGAGCAGTACTTC
V: TRBV4-3; J: TRBJ2-7; D: .; length: 16; size: .; CDR3: CASSQLYGDSSYEQYF; DNA: TGCGCCAGCAGCCAGCTCTACGGGGACTCCTCCTACGAGCAGTACTTC
V: TRBV6-5; J: TRBJ1-1; D: .; length: 13; size: .; CDR3: CASRVGTNTEAFF; DNA: TGTGCCAGCAGGGTCGGGACAAACACTGAAGCTTTCTTT
V: TRBV9; J: TRBJ1-2; D: .; length: 16; size: .; CDR3: CASSLRDSSSPYGYTF; DNA: TGTGCCAGCAGCCTCCGGGACTCATCATCCCCCTATGGCTACACCTTC
V: TRBV11-2; J: TRBJ2-5; D: .; length: 15; size: .; CDR3: CASSLDRGAQETQYF; DNA: TGTGCCAGCAGCTTAGATCGGGGGGCGCAGGAGACCCAGTACTTC
V: TRBV6-6; J: TRBJ1-1; D: .; length: 12; size: .; CDR3: CASSRRDTEAFF; DNA: TGTGCCAGCTCGAGGAGAGACACTGAAGCTTTCTTT
V: TRBV11-2; J: TRBJ2-7; D: .; length: 13; size: .; CDR3: CASSLARGGGEYF; DNA: TGTGCCAGCAGCTTAGCCCGAGGGGGAGGGGAGTACTTC
V: TRBV9; J: TRBJ2-7; D: .; length: 15; size: .; CDR3: CASSADITYSYEQYF; DNA: TGTGCCAGCAGCGCCGACATCACCTACTCCTACGAGCAGTACTTC
V: TRBV11-3; J: TRBJ2-1; D: .; length: 14; size: .; CDR3: CASSLEPQGYEQFF; DNA: TGTGCCAGCAGCTTAGAGCCGCAGGGGTATGAGCAGTTCTTC
V: TRBV4-1; J: TRBJ2-3; D: TRBD2; length: 14; size: .; CDR3: CASATPGGPDTQYF; DNA: TGCGCCAGCGCCACGCCGGGGGGGCCAGATACGCAGTATTTT
V: TRBV3-1/TRBV3-2; J: TRBJ1-5; D: .; length: 12; size: .; CDR3: CASSQYSQPQHF; DNA: TGTGCCAGCAGCCAATATAGCCAGCCCCAGCATTTT
V: TRBV9; J: TRBJ1-4; D: .; length: 15; size: .; CDR3: CASSVGGGDNEKLFF; DNA: TGTGCCAGCAGCGTAGGTGGGGGGGACAATGAAAAACTGTTTTTT
V: TRBV11-2; J: TRBJ2-1; D: TRBD1; length: 15; size: .; CDR3: CASSPWGQGFGEQFF; DNA: TGTGCCAGCAGCCCCTGGGGACAGGGCTTTGGTGAGCAGTTCTTC
V: TRBV5-5; J: TRBJ2-1; D: TRBD2; length: 15; size: .; CDR3: CASSPGTSGTNEQFF; DNA: TGTGCCAGCAGCCCCGGGACTAGCGGGACTAATGAGCAGTTCTTC
V: TRBV5-4; J: TRBJ2-7; D: TRBD1; length: 14; size: .; CDR3: CASSLGQGNYEQYF; DNA: TGTGCCAGCAGCCTCGGACAGGGGAACTACGAGCAGTACTTC
V: TRBV9; J: TRBJ2-1; D: .; length: 14; size: .; CDR3: CASAIASSYNEQFF; DNA: TGTGCCAGCGCCATAGCGTCCTCCTACAATGAGCAGTTCTTC
V: TRBV11-2; J: TRBJ2-7; D: TRBD1; length: 15; size: .; CDR3: CASSPHLRGLYEQYF; DNA: TGTGCCAGCAGCCCTCACCTGAGGGGGCTCTACGAGCAGTACTTC
V: TRBV19; J: TRBJ2-3; D: TRBD1; length: 18; size: .; CDR3: CASSIGFRGQKSTDTQYF; DNA: TGTGCCAGTAGTATTGGGTTTAGGGGACAGAAGAGCACAGATACGCAGTATTTT
V: TRBV7-8; J: TRBJ2-2; D: .; length: 15; size: .; CDR3: CASSFEFAHTGELFF; DNA: TGTGCCAGCAGCTTCGAGTTTGCCCACACCGGGGAGCTGTTTTTT
V: TRBV19; J: TRBJ1-2; D: .; length: 12; size: few; CDR3: CASSRIQGGYTF; DNA: TGTGCCAGTAGTAGAATACAGGGAGGCTACACCTTC
V: TRBV3-1/TRBV3-2; J: TRBJ1-6; D: .; length: 12; size: once; CDR3: CASSQDGGPLHF; DNA: TGTGCCAGCAGCCAAGATGGAGGGCCCCTCCACTTT
V: TRBV11-2; J: TRBJ1-2; D: .; length: 12; size: .; CDR3: CASSLDRYGYTF; DNA: TGTGCCAGCAGCTTAGACCGGTATGGCTACACCTTC
V: TRBV29-1; J: TRBJ1-2; D: .; length: 15; size: .; CDR3: CSVGPPGAGNYGYTF; DNA: TGCAGCGTTGGACCCCCCGGGGCGGGAAACTATGGCTACACCTTC
V: TRBV3-1/TRBV3-2; J: TRBJ2-3; D: .; length: 15; size: .; CDR3: CASSQASGFTDTQYF; DNA: TGTGCCAGCAGCCAAGCATCGGGGTTCACAGATACGCAGTATTTT
V: TRBV18; J: TRBJ1-3; D: .; length: 15; size: few; CDR3: CASSPSPLSGNTIYF; DNA: TGTGCCAGCTCACCATCCCCCCTCTCTGGAAACACCATATATTTT
V: TRBV12-5; J: TRBJ2-5; D: .; length: 12; size: .; CDR3: CASGLPPLTQYF; DNA: TGTGCTAGTGGTTTGCCTCCCCTGACCCAGTACTTC
V: TRBV3-1/TRBV3-2; J: TRBJ2-3; D: TRBD2; length: 18; size: .; CDR3: CASSQDLIGGGRADTQYF; DNA: TGTGCCAGCAGCCAAGATCTGATCGGGGGGGGCAGGGCAGATACGCAGTATTTT
V: TRBV5-1; J: TRBJ1-5; D: TRBD1; length: 15; size: .; CDR3: CASSRTGGSGQPQHF; DNA: TGCGCCAGCAGTCGGACAGGGGGATCGGGGCAGCCCCAGCATTTT
V: TRBV5-1; J: TRBJ2-7; D: TRBD1; length: 14; size: .; CDR3: CASSLGQDLDEQYF; DNA: TGCGCCAGCAGCCTGGGACAGGACCTAGACGAGCAGTACTTC
V: TRBV9; J: TRBJ2-5; D: TRBD2; length: 15; size: .; CDR3: CASSPRGTNQETQYF; DNA: TGTGCCAGCAGCCCCCGGGGGACTAACCAAGAGACCCAGTACTTC
V: TRBV19; J: TRBJ1-2; D: TRBD1; length: 15; size: .; CDR3: CASSVRTGVEYGYTF; DNA: TGTGCCAGTAGTGTCCGGACAGGGGTGGAATATGGCTACACCTTC
V: TRBV15; J: TRBJ2-1; D: .; length: 15; size: .; CDR3: CATSTKATDYNEQFF; DNA: TGTGCCACCAGCACCAAGGCAACAGACTACAATGAGCAGTTCTTC
V: TRBV5-1; J: TRBJ2-1; D: .; length: 15; size: .; CDR3: CASSSYRGTDNEQFF; DNA: TGCGCCAGCAGCTCCTATAGGGGGACGGACAATGAGCAGTTCTTC
V: TRBV4-3; J: TRBJ2-6; D: TRBD1; length: 19; size: .; CDR3: CASSQDLGQGAVGANVLTF; DNA: TGCGCCAGCAGCCAAGACCTTGGACAGGGGGCGGTGGGGGCCAACGTCCTGACTTTC
V: TRBV9; J: TRBJ1-4; D: .; length: 13; size: .; CDR3: CASSPRGGEKLFF; DNA: TGTGCCAGCAGCCCTAGGGGAGGGGAGAAACTGTTTTTT
V: TRBV5-1; J: TRBJ2-5; D: TRBD1; length: 14; size: .; CDR3: CASSEGQGRQTQYF; DNA: TGCGCCAGCAGCGAGGGACAGGGGAGGCAGACCCAGTACTTC
V: TRBV2; J: TRBJ2-3; D: TRBD2; length: 15; size: .; CDR3: CASSGLAGVTDTQYF; DNA: TGTGCCAGCAGCGGACTAGCGGGCGTCACAGATACGCAGTATTTT
V: TRBV30; J: TRBJ2-3; D: .; length: 14; size: .; CDR3: CAWTAGRRPDTQYF; DNA: TGTGCCTGGACGGCGGGGAGGCGACCAGATACGCAGTATTTT
V: TRBV15; J: TRBJ1-1; D: .; length: 15; size: .; CDR3: CATSGSAGRGTEAFF; DNA: TGTGCCACCAGCGGGTCTGCGGGGAGAGGCACTGAAGCTTTCTTT
V: TRBV9; J: TRBJ2-7; D: TRBD2; length: 17; size: .; CDR3: CASSQTPRGGTFYEQYF; DNA: TGTGCCAGCAGCCAAACCCCCCGGGGGGGGACTTTCTACGAGCAGTACTTC
V: TRBV11-2; J: TRBJ2-1; D: TRBD2; length: 14; size: .; CDR3: CASSLVLAGVEQFF; DNA: TGTGCCAGCAGCTTAGTCCTAGCGGGGGTTGAGCAGTTCTTC
V: TRBV18; J: TRBJ2-5; D: TRBD2; length: 15; size: .; CDR3: CASSRASGRQETQYF; DNA: TGTGCCAGCTCACGAGCTAGCGGAAGACAAGAGACCCAGTACTTC
V: TRBV7-9; J: TRBJ1-6; D: .; length: 14; size: .; CDR3: CASSFGQTNSPLHF; DNA: TGTGCCAGCAGCTTTGGACAGACAAATTCACCCCTCCACTTT
V: TRBV29-1; J: TRBJ2-7; D: TRBD1; length: 15; size: few; CDR3: CSVEVRGRISYEQYF; DNA: TGCAGCGTTGAGGTTAGGGGGCGCATCTCCTACGAGCAGTACTTC
V: TRBV7-2; J: TRBJ2-3; D: .; length: 16; size: .; CDR3: CASSPTRGPSTDTQYF; DNA: TGTGCCAGCAGCCCAACGCGGGGGCCAAGCACAGATACGCAGTATTTT
V: TRBV20-1; J: TRBJ2-1; D: .; length: 13; size: .; CDR3: CSASPAARDEQFF; DNA: TGCAGTGCTAGTCCGGCAGCTCGGGATGAGCAGTTCTTC
V: TRBV5-6; J: TRBJ2-5; D: TRBD1; length: 13; size: .; CDR3: CASVQGAEETQYF; DNA: TGTGCCAGCGTCCAGGGGGCCGAGGAGACCCAGTACTTC
V: TRBV7-2; J: TRBJ2-5; D: .; length: 15; size: .; CDR3: CASSSLQGRQETQYF; DNA: TGTGCCAGCAGCTCTCTACAGGGCCGGCAAGAGACCCAGTACTTC
V: TRBV10-3; J: TRBJ2-5; D: TRBD1; length: 16; size: .; CDR3: CATRTGTGGGLETQYF; DNA: TGTGCCACCCGGACAGGGACAGGGGGTGGCTTGGAGACCCAGTACTTC
V: TRBV6-5; J: TRBJ2-7; D: .; length: 13; size: .; CDR3: CASSKGQEYEQYF; DNA: TGTGCCAGCAGTAAGGGACAAGAATACGAGCAGTACTTC